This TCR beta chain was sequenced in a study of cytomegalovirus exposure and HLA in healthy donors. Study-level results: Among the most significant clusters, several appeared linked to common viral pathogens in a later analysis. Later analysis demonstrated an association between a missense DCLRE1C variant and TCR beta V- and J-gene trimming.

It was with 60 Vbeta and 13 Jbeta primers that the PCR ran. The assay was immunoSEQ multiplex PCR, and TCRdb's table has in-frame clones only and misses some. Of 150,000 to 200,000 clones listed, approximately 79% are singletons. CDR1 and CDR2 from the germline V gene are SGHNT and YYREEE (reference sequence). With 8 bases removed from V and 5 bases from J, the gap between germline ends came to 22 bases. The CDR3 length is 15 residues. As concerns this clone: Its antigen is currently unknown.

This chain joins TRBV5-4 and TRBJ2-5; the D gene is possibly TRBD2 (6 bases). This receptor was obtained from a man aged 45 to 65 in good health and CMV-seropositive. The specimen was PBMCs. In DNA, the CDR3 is TGTGCCAGTAGCCCACCGAAGGGCGGGGCGGAGACCCAGTACTTC. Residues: CASSPPKGGAETQYF.